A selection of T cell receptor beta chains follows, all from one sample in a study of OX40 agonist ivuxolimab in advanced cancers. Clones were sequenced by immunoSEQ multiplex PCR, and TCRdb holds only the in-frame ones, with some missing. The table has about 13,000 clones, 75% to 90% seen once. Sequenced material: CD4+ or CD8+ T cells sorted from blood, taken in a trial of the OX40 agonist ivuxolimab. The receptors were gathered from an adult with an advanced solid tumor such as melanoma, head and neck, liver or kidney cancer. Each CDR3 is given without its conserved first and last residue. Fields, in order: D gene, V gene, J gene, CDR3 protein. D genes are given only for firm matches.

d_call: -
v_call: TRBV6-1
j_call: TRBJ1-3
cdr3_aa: ASSEEPGLGNTIY

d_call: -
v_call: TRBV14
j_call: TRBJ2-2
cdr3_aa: ASSQGQGGYTGELF

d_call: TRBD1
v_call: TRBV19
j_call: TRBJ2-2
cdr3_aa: ASSMHPDRGRELF

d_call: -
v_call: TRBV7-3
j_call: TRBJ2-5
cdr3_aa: ASSERREKTQY

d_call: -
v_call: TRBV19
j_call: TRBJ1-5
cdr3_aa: ASSILEGQPQH

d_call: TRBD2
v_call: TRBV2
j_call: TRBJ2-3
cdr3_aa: ASRAISGGTTSTDTQY

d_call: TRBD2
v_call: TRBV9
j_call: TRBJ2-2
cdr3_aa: ASSVVTSGRVPGELF

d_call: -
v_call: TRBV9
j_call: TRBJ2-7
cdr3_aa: ASSHGPLAYEQY

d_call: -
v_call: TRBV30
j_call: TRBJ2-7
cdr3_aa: AWSGFVGPYEQY

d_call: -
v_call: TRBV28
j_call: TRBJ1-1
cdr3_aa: ASSFSGEAF

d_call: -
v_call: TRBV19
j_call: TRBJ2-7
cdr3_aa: ASSFGPSYEQY

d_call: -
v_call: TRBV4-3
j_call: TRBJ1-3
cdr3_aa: ASSFREAGNTIY

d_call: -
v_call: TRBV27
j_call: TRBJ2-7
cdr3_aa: ASSSAIRRDYEQY

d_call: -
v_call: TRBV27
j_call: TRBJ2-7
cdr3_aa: ASSFQGGSDEQY